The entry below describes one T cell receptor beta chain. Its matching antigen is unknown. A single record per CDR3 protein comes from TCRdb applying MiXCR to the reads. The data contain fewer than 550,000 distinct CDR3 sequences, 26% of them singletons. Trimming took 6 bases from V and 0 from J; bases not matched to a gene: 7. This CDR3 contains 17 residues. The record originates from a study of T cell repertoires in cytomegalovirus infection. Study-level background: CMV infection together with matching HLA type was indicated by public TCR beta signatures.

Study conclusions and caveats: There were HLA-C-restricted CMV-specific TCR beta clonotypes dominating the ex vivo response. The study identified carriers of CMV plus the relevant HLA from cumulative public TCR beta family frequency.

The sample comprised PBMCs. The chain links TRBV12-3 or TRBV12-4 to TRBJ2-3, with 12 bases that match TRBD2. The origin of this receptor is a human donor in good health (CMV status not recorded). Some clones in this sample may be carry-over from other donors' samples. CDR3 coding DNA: TGTGCCAGCAGCTCCGGGACTAGCGGGTTTAGCACAGATACGCAGTATTTT. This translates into CASSSGTSGFSTDTQYF.